These 28 T cell receptor beta chains were all obtained from the same sample, sequenced in a study of T cells after yellow fever vaccination. TCRdb passed the 5' RACE reads through MiXCR, listing each CDR3 protein once. The sample lists roughly 150,000 distinct CDR3 sequences, 6.5% to 8.5% occurring once. This material consisted of CD4+ T cells sorted from PBMCs, taken 5 days after the yellow fever booster vaccination. The receptors originated from a man younger than 40 who received the YFV17D yellow fever vaccine.

Turning to this clonotype: One base away lies a much larger clone, so this may be a sequencing read error. The CDR3 DNA reads TGCGCCAGCAGTCAAAGGCCCCCTGGGGTCAATGAGCAGTTCTTC. Its protein is CASSQRPPGVNEQFF. The V and J genes are TRBV23-1 and TRBJ2-1, with D unclear. TRBV23-1 is an ORF; its function is uncertain. There are 15 residues in the CDR3. V lost 2 bases, J lost 6 bases, and 14 bases lay in between.

This clonotype was seen many times. V gene TRBV7-2 combines with J gene TRBJ2-7; TRBD2 matches at 7 bases. Germline loops: CDR1 SGHTA, CDR2 FQGNSA. The CDR3 sequence is 17 residues long. J gave up 8 bases and V 0 bases, and 16 bases lay outside the gene matches. CDR3: CASSLAGTSVVGGKQYF. The CDR3 DNA reads TGTGCCAGCAGCTTAGCGGGCACTAGCGTGGTTGGTGGGAAGCAGTACTTC.

Of note for this clonotype: One end of the junction fails to match germline, which may point to a read error. The chain combines TRBV28 with TRBJ2-5; D is unresolved. The germline CDR1 and CDR2 sequences are MDHEN and SYDVKM. The CDR3 contains 11 residues. This CDR3 is CSSSLGETQYF. DNA of the CDR3: TGTTCCAGCAGTTTAGGAGAGACCCAGTACTTC.

At least ten counts were recorded for this clonotype. The J gene is TRBJ2-3, the V gene TRBV20-1, with 9 positions matching TRBD2. The CDR3 covers 16 residues. V lost 7 bases to trimming and J lost 0 bases; unmatched junction nucleotides: 11. CDR1 and CDR2 (germline): DFQATT, SNEGSKA (reference sequence). This CDR3 reads CSVPPAGGPSTDTQYF. The CDR3 DNA follows: TGCAGTGTCCCCCCGGCGGGAGGGCCTAGCACAGATACGCAGTATTTT.

This clonotype was detected many times. V and J are TRBV5-1 and TRBJ2-3, with 12 bases fitting TRBD2. V was pared by 2 bases and J by 3 bases, with 4 bases of the junction left unmatched. This CDR3 is 16 amino acids long. Germline lookup yields CDR1 SGHRS and CDR2 YFSETQ. CDR3 sequence (DNA): TGCGCCAGCAGCTTACCTAGCGGGAGGGGGACAGATACGCAGTATTTT. It specifies CASSLPSGRGTDTQYF. Full variable domain (remainder filled in from reference TRBV5-1 and TRBJ2-3): KAGVTQTPRYLIKTRGQQVTLSCSPISGHRSVSWYQQTPGQGLQFLFEYFSETQRNKGNFPGRFSGRQFSNSRSEMNVSTLELGDSALYLCASSLPSGRGTDTQYFGPGTRLTVL.

This clonotype was counted ten times or more. The chain employs TRBV5-5 and TRBJ1-2; 7 positions match TRBD1. The CDR3 consists of 15 residues. V lost 2 bases, J lost 3 bases, and 7 bases stayed unmatched. The germline V gene encodes CDR1 SGHKS and CDR2 YYEKEE (reference sequence). As DNA, the CDR3 is TGTGCCAGCAGCTTAGTACAGGGGCGGGACTATGGCTACACCTTC. As protein: CASSLVQGRDYGYTF.

Ten or more counts support this clonotype. This chain links TRBV3-1 with TRBJ2-5; a possible D gene is TRBD2 (5 bases). Germline-derived CDR1 and CDR2 are LGHDT and YNNKEL (reference sequence). The V and J ends lost 2 bases and 5 bases respectively, with 18 bases between them. The CDR3 contains 16 residues. CDR3 nucleotide sequence: TGTGCCAGCAGCCAACGTCTACTAGGCGATTTGGAGACCCAGTACTTC. Translated, it gives CASSQRLLGDLETQYF.

The chain links TRBV4-3 to TRBJ1-6, with D uncertain. V was clipped by 4 bases and J by 10 bases, with 17 bases between them. The length of the CDR3 is 15 residues. Germline V gene sequence: CDR1 LGHNA, CDR2 YSLEER. The CDR3 is CASSPEVGRLSPLHF. CDR3 DNA: TGCGCCAGCAGCCCCGAAGTGGGGAGACTCTCACCCCTCCACTTT.

This clonotype has at least ten counts. V and J are TRBV7-2 and TRBJ2-7; D gene unclear. The V end lost 2 bases, the J end lost 3 bases, and 14 bases lay between the germline ends. Germline CDR1 reads SGHTA; CDR2 reads FQGNSA. The CDR3 length is 15 residues. This chain's CDR3 is CASSLRASPNYEQYF. CDR3 bases: TGTGCCAGCAGCTTACGGGCTTCCCCCAACTACGAGCAGTACTTC.

This chain uses TRBV2 with TRBJ2-7; D may be TRBD2 (7 bases). Germline V CDR1 and CDR2: SNHLY, FYNNEI. This CDR3 is built from 18 residues. The CDR3 region has the DNA TGTACCCGCAGTTCCTACCTCCCCCTCGGCGGGGGCACTTACGAGCAGTACTTC. Amino acid sequence: CTRSSYLPLGGGTYEQYF.

This clonotype appeared many times. The V and J genes are TRBV5-1 and TRBJ2-1; 8 bases are shared with TRBD2. Germline CDR1 SGHRS, CDR2 YFSETQ. V dropped 2 bases and J dropped 8; count of bases not matched to a gene: 6. This CDR3 spans 14 amino acids. The DNA of the CDR3 is TGCGCCAGCAGCTTCGGCGGGGGGCGCTATGAGCAGTTCTTC. Translated, it gives CASSFGGGRYEQFF. Filled out from reference TRBV5-1 and TRBJ2-1, the complete variable domain reads KAGVTQTPRYLIKTRGQQVTLSCSPISGHRSVSWYQQTPGQGLQFLFEYFSETQRNKGNFPGRFSGRQFSNSRSEMNVSTLELGDSALYLCASSFGGGRYEQFFGPGTRLTVL.

The sample holds many counts of this clonotype. This rearrangement joins TRBV7-6 to TRBJ2-2, with D perhaps assigned TRBD1 or TRBD2 (5 bases each). This CDR3 is built from 16 residues. Germline CDR1 reads SGHVS; CDR2 reads FNYEAQ. With 7 bases removed from V and 6 bases from J, the gap between germline ends came to 21 bases. CDR3 amino acids: CASTNPGLGVAGELFF. DNA of the CDR3: TGTGCCAGCACCAACCCGGGGCTAGGGGTTGCCGGGGAGCTGTTTTTT.

This clonotype has only a few counts. This chain uses TRBV20-1 with TRBJ2-3; no clear D. Germline V gene data show CDR1 as DFQATT and CDR2 as SNEGSKA (reference sequence). With 3 bases removed from V and 4 bases from J, the gap between germline ends came to 8 bases. There are 12 residues in the CDR3. CDR3 coding DNA: TGCAGTGCTAGCCCTGGGGCAGATACGCAGTATTTT. This encodes CSASPGADTQYF.

In its sample, this clonotype was seen a few times. This chain connects TRBV11-2 to TRBJ1-1, with D perhaps TRBD1 (6 bases). Germline CDR1 is SGHAT and CDR2 is FQNNGV. The CDR3 runs to 13 residues. With 1 base removed from V and 4 bases from J, the gap between germline ends came to 7 bases. The DNA for the CDR3 is TGTGCCAGCAGCTTAGTAGGGGGCACTGAAGCTTTCTTT. Protein product: CASSLVGGTEAFF.

This clonotype was seen repeatedly, ten times or more. The rearrangement links TRBV5-6 to TRBJ1-1; D is uncertain. V was clipped by 4 bases and J by 0 bases, with 13 bases between them. The CDR3 extends over 15 amino acids. The V gene's germline CDR1 is SGHDT and CDR2 YYEEEE. DNA of the CDR3: TGTGCCAGCAGCCCTGTCTGGGGAATGAACACTGAAGCTTTCTTT. Its protein is CASSPVWGMNTEAFF.

This clonotype appeared many times. This sequence joins TRBV11-1 and TRBJ2-7; 7 nucleotides align to TRBD1. The V gene end was trimmed by 1 base and the J gene end by 6 bases; junction bases not matched to a gene: 18. From germline, CDR1 is SGHAT and CDR2 FQDESV (reference sequence). The CDR3 loop spans 18 amino acids. CDR3 coding DNA: TGTGCCAGCAGCTTAGAGCCTCTCCGGGGACAGACTTTTACCGAGCAGTACTTC. It yields the protein CASSLEPLRGQTFTEQYF.

This clonotype turned up a few times. The chain employs TRBV5-1 and TRBJ1-1; D is ambiguous. The CDR3 spans 13 residues. Trimming took 6 bases from V and 1 from J, leaving 10 bases between them. CDR1 and CDR2 (germline): SGHRS, YFSETQ. This CDR3 reads CASTLNTNTEAFF. The CDR3 coding sequence is TGCGCCAGCACCCTGAACACGAACACTGAAGCTTTCTTT.

This clonotype was seen repeatedly, ten times or more. The genes are TRBV18 and TRBJ2-7; D perhaps matches TRBD2 (5 bases). With 2 bases removed from V and 2 bases from J, the gap between germline ends came to 13 bases. CDR1 is KGHSH and CDR2 is LQKENI in the germline V gene. This CDR3 has 15 residues. CDR3 DNA sequence: TGTGCCAGCTCACCAGCGGCGGGTTCGCCCTACGAGCAGTACTTC. It is translated as CASSPAAGSPYEQYF.

This chain links TRBV12-5 with TRBJ2-7; TRBD1 might be the D (7 bases). Germline lookup yields CDR1 LGHNT and CDR2 FRNRAP. The CDR3 spans 15 residues. The germline V and J ends were trimmed by 0 bases and 5 bases, with 14 bases remaining between them. CDR3 coding DNA: TGTGCTAGTGGTTTGGTACAGGGGCGGGGCGACGAGCAGTACTTC. Translation gives CASGLVQGRGDEQYF.

This clonotype has ten or more counts. This chain links TRBV20-1 with TRBJ1-5, with 8 bases aligning to TRBD1. The junction had 4 bases not matched to a gene; V was cut back by 1 base and J by 5 bases. The CDR3 has 14 residues. From germline, CDR1 is DFQATT and CDR2 SNEGSKA (reference sequence). The CDR3 DNA sequence: TGCAGTGCTAGAGGTTTGACAGGGGATCAGCCCCAGCATTTT. Encoded protein: CSARGLTGDQPQHF.

There are many counts of this clonotype. V gene TRBV18 combines with J gene TRBJ1-5, with D uncertain. The germline V and J ends were trimmed by 2 bases and 0 bases, with 11 bases remaining between them. The germline CDR1 and CDR2 sequences are KGHSH and LQKENI. This CDR3 is 16 amino acids long. This CDR3 reads CASSPKAGDSNQPQHF. The CDR3 DNA sequence: TGTGCCAGCTCACCAAAGGCGGGCGATAGCAATCAGCCCCAGCATTTT. Combining the CDR3 with reference TRBV18 and TRBJ1-5 gives the whole variable domain NAGVMQNPRHLVRRRGQEARLRCSPMKGHSHVYWYRQLPEEGLKFMVYLQKENIIDESGMPKERFSAEFPKEGPSILRIQQVVRGDSAAYFCASSPKAGDSNQPQHFGDGTRLSIL.

On this clonotype: A much larger clone differs from this one at a single base, so this may be a read error. Written as DNA, the CDR3 is TGTGCCAGCAATTCATTCGAGAGCTCCTACAATGAGCAGTTCTTC. Translated, it gives CASNSFESSYNEQFF. The chain uses TRBV6-5 and TRBJ2-1, with D unresolved. Trimming stripped 7 bases from V and 0 bases from J, with 13 bases between. CDR3 length equals 15 residues. Germline V lookup: CDR1 MNHEY, CDR2 SVGAGI.

This clonotype was seen many times. The chain recombines TRBV6-6 with TRBJ2-7; no clear D. This CDR3 is built from 11 residues. Germline assignment: CDR1 MNHNY and CDR2 SVGAGI (reference sequence). V was pared by 6 bases and J by 4 bases, with 7 bases between. In nucleotides, the CDR3 is TGTGCCAGCAGGGGCCGGTACGAGCAGTACTTC. Amino acids: CASRGRYEQYF.

This clonotype came up many times. CDR3 nucleotide sequence: TGCGCCAGCAGCCGGGGACAGGGTTTAGGCACGCAGTATTTT. It encodes CASSRGQGLGTQYF. The genes are TRBV5-1 and TRBJ2-3; 9 bases line up with TRBD1. The J segment lost 9 bases and the V segment lost 4 bases, leaving 9 bases of the junction unmatched. The CDR3 is 14 amino acids. CDR1 SGHRS and CDR2 YFSETQ come from the germline V gene.

This clonotype was recorded at least ten times. The chain combines TRBV3-1 with TRBJ2-7; 8 bases match TRBD1. The V gene end was trimmed by 4 bases and the J gene end by 5 bases; junction bases not matched to a gene: 1. This CDR3 region has 12 residues. CDR1 and CDR2 (germline): LGHDT, YNNKEL (reference sequence). CDR3 loop: CASSRTGNEQYF. The CDR3 coding sequence is TGTGCCAGCAGCCGGACAGGGAACGAGCAGTACTTC.

This clonotype was found many times. The chain combines TRBV20-1 with TRBJ2-7; D is unclear. Deletions cut 0 bases from V and 0 bases from J, with 9 bases between. This CDR3 has 14 residues. Germline assignment: CDR1 DFQATT and CDR2 SNEGSKA (reference sequence). CDR3 nucleotides: TGCAGTGCTAGAGAAGAGGAAAGCTCCTACGAGCAGTACTTC. It translates to CSAREEESSYEQYF.

This clonotype was observed at least ten times. The rearrangement links TRBV6-5 to TRBJ2-7, with a weak D call TRBD2 (5 bases). Germline-derived CDR1 and CDR2 are MNHEY and SVGAGI. V was pared by 6 bases and J by 5 bases, with 20 bases between. CDR3 length: 15 residues. Here the CDR3 reads CASSLRGISANEQYF. The CDR3 DNA reads as TGTGCCAGCAGCCTCCGGGGTATTAGCGCGAACGAGCAGTACTTC.

This clonotype has a count of ten or more. The chain couples TRBV12-3 or TRBV12-4 to TRBJ2-1; no clear D gene. The V end lost 5 bases, the J end lost 0 bases, and 17 bases lay between the germline ends. This CDR3 region has 17 residues. CDR3 bases: TGTGCCAGCAGTGCGACGGACGCCTCAGGCTCCTACAATGAGCAGTTCTTC. It translates to CASSATDASGSYNEQFF.